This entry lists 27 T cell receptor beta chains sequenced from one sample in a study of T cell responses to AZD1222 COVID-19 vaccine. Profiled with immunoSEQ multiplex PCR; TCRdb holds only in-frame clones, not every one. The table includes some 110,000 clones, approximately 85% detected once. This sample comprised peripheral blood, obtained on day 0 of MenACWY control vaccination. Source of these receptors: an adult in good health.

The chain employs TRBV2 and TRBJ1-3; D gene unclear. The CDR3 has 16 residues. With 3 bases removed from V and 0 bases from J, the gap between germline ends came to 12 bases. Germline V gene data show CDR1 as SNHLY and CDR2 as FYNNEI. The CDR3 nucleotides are TGTGCCAGCAGTGACCCCAGGACCGACTCTGGAAACACCATATATTTT. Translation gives CASSDPRTDSGNTIYF.

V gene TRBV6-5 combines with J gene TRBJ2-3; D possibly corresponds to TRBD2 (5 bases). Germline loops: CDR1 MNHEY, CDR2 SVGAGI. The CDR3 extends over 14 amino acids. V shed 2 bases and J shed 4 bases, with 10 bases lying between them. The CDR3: CASSYREGSDTQYF. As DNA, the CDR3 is TGTGCCAGCAGTTACCGGGAAGGTTCAGATACGCAGTATTTT.

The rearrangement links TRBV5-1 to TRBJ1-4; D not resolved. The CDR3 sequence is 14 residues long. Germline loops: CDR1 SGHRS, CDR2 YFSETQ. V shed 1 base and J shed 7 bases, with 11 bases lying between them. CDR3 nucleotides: TGCGCCAGCAGCTTGTCGGCGGTTAGTGAAAAACTGTTTTTT. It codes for CASSLSAVSEKLFF.

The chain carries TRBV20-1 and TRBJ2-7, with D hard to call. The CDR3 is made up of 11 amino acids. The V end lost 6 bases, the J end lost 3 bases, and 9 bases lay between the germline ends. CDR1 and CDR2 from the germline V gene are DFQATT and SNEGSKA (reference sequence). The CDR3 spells CSANGGYEQYF. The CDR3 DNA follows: TGCAGTGCCAACGGCGGCTACGAGCAGTACTTC.

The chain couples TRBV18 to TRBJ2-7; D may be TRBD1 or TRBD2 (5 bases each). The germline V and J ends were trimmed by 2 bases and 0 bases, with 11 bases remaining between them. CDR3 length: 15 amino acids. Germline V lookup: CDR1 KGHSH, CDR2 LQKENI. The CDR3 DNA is TGTGCCAGCTCACCAGGGGGTCTTAGCTCCTACGAGCAGTACTTC. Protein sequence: CASSPGGLSSYEQYF.

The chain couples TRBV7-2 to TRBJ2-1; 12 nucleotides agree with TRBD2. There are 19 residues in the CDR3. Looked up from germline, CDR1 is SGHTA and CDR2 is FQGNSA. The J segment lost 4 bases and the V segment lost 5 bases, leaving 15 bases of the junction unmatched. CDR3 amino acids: CASSLSQGPLAGGYNEQFF. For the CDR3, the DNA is TGTGCCAGCAGCCTATCACAGGGTCCTCTAGCGGGGGGGTACAATGAGCAGTTCTTC.

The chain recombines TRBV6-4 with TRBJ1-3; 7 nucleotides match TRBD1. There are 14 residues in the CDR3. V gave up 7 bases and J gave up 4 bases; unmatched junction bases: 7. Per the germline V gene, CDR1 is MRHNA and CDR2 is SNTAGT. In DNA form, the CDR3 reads TGTGCCAGCACTTCGGACAGGATCGGAAACACCATATATTTT. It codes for CASTSDRIGNTIYF.

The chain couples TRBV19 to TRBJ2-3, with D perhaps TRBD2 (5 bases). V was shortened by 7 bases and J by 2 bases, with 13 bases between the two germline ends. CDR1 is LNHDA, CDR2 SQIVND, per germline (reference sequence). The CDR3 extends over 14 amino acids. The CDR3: CASKSILDTDTQYF. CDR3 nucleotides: TGTGCCAGTAAATCAATACTAGACACAGATACGCAGTATTTT.

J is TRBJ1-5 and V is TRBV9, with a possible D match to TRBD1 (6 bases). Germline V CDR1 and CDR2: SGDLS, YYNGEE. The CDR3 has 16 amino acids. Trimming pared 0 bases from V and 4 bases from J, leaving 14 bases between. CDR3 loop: CASSVGTGGANQPQHF. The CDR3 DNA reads TGTGCCAGCAGCGTAGGTACGGGGGGGGCGAATCAGCCCCAGCATTTT.

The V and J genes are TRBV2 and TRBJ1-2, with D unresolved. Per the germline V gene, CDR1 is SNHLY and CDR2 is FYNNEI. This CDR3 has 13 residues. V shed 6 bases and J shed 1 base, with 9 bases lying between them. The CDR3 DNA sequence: TGTGCCAGCAGCTCAGATATTAACTATGGCTACACCTTC. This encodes CASSSDINYGYTF.

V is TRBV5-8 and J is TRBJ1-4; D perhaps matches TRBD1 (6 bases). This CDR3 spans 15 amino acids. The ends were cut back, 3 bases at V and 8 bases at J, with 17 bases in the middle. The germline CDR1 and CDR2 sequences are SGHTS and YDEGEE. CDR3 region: CASSSSVGAVEKLFF. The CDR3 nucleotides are TGTGCCAGCAGCTCATCCGTGGGGGCTGTAGAAAAACTGTTTTTT.

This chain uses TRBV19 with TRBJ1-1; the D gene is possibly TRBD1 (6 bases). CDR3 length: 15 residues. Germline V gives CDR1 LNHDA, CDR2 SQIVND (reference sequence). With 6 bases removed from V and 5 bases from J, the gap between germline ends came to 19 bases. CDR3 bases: TGTGCCAGTAGCCCGGACGGGGGGCTAGGGACTGAAGCTTTCTTT. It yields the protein CASSPDGGLGTEAFF.

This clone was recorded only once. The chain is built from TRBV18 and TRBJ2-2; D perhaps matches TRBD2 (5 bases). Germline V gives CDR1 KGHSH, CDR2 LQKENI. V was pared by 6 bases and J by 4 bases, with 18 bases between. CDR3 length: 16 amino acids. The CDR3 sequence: CASSLSLRVSTGELFF. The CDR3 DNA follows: TGTGCCAGCTCCCTCTCACTGAGGGTATCCACCGGGGAGCTGTTTTTT.

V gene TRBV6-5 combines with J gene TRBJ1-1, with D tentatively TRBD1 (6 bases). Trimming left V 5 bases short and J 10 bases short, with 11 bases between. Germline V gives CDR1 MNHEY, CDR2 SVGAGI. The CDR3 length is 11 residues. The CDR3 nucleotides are TGTGCCAGCAGTCAGGGGAAAGGAGCTTTCTTT. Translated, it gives CASSQGKGAFF.

CDR3 region: CASSSSLNEKLFF. The CDR3 bases are TGTGCCAGCAGCTCCTCCCTTAATGAAAAACTGTTTTTT. The V and J genes are TRBV13 and TRBJ1-4; D is unclear. Trimming removed 4 bases at V and 4 bases at J, with 7 bases between. This CDR3 has 13 residues. Germline CDR1 is PRHDT and CDR2 is FYEKMQ (reference sequence).

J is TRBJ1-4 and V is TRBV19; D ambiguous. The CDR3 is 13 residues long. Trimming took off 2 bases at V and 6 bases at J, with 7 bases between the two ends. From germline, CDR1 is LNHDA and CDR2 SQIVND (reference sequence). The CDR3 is CASSIWGDEKLFF. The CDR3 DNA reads TGTGCCAGTAGTATATGGGGTGATGAAAAACTGTTTTTT.

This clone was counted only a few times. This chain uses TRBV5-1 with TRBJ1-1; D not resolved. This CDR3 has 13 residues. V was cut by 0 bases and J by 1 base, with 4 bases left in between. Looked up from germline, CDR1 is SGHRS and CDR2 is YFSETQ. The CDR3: CASSLGENTEAFF. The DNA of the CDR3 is TGCGCCAGCAGCTTGGGGGAGAACACTGAAGCTTTCTTT.

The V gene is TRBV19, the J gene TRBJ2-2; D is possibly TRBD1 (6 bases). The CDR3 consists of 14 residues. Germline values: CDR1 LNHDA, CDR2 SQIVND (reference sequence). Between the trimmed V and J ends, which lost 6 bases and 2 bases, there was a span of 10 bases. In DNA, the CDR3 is TGTGCCAGTAGCAGGGGACGAAACACCGGGGAGCTGTTTTTT. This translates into CASSRGRNTGELFF.

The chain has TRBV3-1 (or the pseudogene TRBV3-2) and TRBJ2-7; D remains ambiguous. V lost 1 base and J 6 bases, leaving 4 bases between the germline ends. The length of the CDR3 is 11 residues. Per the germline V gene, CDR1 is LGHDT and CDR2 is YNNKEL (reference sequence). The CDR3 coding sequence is TGTGCCAGCAGCCAAGCGAGCGAGCAGTACTTC. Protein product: CASSQASEQYF.

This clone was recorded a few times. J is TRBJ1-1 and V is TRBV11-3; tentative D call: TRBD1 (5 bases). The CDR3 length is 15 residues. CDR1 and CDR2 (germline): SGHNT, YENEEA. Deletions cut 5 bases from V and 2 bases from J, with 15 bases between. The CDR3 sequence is CASSLGGGSNTEAFF. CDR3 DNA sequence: TGTGCCAGCAGCCTCGGTGGGGGATCAAACACTGAAGCTTTCTTT.

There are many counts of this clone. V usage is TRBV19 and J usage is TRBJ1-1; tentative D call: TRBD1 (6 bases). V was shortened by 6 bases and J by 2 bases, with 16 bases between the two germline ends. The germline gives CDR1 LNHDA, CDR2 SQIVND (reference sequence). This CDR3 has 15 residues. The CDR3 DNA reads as TGTGCCAGTAGCAGGGGAGGATGGGCAAACACTGAAGCTTTCTTT. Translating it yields CASSRGGWANTEAFF. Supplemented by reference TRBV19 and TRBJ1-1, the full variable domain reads DGGITQSPKYLFRKEGQNVTLSCEQNLNHDAMYWYRQDPGQGLRLIYYSQIVNDFQKGDIAEGYSVSREKKESFPLTVTSAQKNPTAFYLCASSRGGWANTEAFFGQGTRLTVV.

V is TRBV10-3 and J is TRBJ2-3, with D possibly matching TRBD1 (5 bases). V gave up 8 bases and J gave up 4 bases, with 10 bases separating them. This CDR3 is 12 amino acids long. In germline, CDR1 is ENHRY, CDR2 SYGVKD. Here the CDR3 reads CAIGALPDTQYF. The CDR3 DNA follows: TGTGCCATCGGGGCCTTGCCAGATACGCAGTATTTT.

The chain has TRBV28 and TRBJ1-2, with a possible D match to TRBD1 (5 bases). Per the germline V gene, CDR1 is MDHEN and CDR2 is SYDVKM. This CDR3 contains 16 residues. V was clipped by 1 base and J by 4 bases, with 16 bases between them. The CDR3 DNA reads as TGTGCCAGCAGTTTATCCCCGAGACAGCATTTCTATGGCTACACCTTC. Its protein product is CASSLSPRQHFYGYTF.

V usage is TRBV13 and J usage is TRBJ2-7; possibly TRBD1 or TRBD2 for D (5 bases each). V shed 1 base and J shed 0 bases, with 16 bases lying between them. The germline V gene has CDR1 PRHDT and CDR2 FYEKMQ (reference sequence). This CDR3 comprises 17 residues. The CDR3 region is CASSLAPPGTGSYEQYF. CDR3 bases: TGTGCCAGCAGCTTAGCCCCGCCCGGGACGGGCTCCTACGAGCAGTACTTC.

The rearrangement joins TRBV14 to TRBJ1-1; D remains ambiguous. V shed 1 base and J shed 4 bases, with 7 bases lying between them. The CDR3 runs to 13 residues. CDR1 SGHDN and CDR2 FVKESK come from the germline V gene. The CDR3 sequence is CASSQARATEAFF. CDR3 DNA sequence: TGTGCCAGCAGCCAAGCCCGGGCCACTGAAGCTTTCTTT.

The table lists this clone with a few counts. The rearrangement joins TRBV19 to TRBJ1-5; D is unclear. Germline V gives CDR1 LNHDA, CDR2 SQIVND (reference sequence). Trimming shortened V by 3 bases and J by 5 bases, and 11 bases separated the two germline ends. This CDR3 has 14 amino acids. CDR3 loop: CASSILGLYQPQHF. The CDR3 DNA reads TGTGCCAGTAGTATTTTAGGGTTGTATCAGCCCCAGCATTTT.

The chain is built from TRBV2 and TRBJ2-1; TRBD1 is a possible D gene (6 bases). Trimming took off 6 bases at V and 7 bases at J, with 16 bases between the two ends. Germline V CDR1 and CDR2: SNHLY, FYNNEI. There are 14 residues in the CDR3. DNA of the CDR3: TGTGCCAGCAGGGGTCCGTCAGGGGCGAATGAGCAGTTCTTC. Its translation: CASRGPSGANEQFF.